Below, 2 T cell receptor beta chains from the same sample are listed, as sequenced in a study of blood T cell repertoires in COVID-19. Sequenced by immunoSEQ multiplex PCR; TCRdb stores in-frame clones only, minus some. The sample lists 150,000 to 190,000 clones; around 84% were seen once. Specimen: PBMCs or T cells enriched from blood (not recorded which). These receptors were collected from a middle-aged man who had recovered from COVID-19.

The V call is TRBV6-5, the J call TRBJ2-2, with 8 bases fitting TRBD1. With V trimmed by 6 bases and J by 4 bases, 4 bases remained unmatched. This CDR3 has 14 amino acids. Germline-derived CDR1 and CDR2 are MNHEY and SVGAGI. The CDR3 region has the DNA TGTGCCAGCAGGGACAGGGTTGGCACCGGGGAGCTGTTTTTT. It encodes CASRDRVGTGELFF.

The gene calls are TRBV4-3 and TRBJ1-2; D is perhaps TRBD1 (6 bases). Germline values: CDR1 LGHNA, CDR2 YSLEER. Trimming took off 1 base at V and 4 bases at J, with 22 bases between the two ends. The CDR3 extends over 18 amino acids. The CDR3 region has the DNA TGCGCCAGCAGCCAAGCACCAGGCAGGGGACACGGGACCTATGGCTACACCTTC. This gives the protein CASSQAPGRGHGTYGYTF.